This record covers a single T cell receptor beta chain. Authors' methods: Counts of nucleated cells, estimated from reference gene primer amplification, were obtained. Assay used: immunoSEQ multiplex PCR; TCRdb lists only in-frame clones, some missing. V, J and clone size are those of that table, while D and trimming were read from the DNA. The repertoire consists of about 52,000 clones, with over 75% occurring once and the leading ten covering under 8.5%. This sample was taken from a study of blood T cell repertoires in COVID-19. Study as a whole: From the United States, Italy and Spain came samples of acute and convalescent COVID-19. T cells, B-cell-depleted T cells, or PBMCs supplied cDNA or gDNA.

Germline CDR1 reads SEHNR; CDR2 reads FQNEAQ (reference sequence). The V gene lost 2 bases and the J gene lost 5 bases, with 3 bases spanning the gap. The CDR3 loop spans 11 amino acids. The sequencing input was peripheral blood. The TCR comes from a man between 65 and 85 years old with active COVID-19. The chain employs TRBV7-9 and TRBJ2-5; D gene unclear. The CDR3 DNA sequence: TGTGCCAGCAGCTTATCGGAGACCCAGTACTTC. Translated, it gives CASSLSETQYF.